The 3 T cell receptor beta chains below all came from one sample that was sequenced in a study of shared clonotypes between healthy human individuals. Only in-frame clones appear in the TCRdb table, and some are missing; sequencing was by immunoSEQ multiplex PCR. The sample includes 1,500,000 or so clones, 98% seen only once; the top ten take under 0.45%. Sequenced sample: naive CD4+ T cells sorted from blood. Described subset: CD45RA+ positively selected. The source is a man aged 25 to 40 in good health.

This clone showed up just once. The rearrangement joins TRBV7-3 to TRBJ1-2; the match to TRBD1 covers 9 bases. Losses at the gene ends were 5 bases for V and 4 bases for J; bases not matched to a gene: 8. CDR3 size: 15 residues. The germline V gene encodes CDR1 SGHTA and CDR2 FQGTGA. The CDR3 coding sequence is TGTGCCAGCAGCCCCGGACAGGGGAGGCTCTATGGCTACACCTTC. Translation gives CASSPGQGRLYGYTF.

J is TRBJ2-5 and V is TRBV18; either TRBD1 or TRBD2 may supply D (5 bases each). The V gene's germline CDR1 is KGHSH and CDR2 LQKENI. The ends were cut back, 6 bases at V and 6 bases at J, with 20 bases in the middle. The CDR3 contains 15 residues. In DNA, the CDR3 is TGTGCCAGCTCGACTCCCGAGGGGTCTCGACAGACCCAGTACTTC. Its translation is CASSTPEGSRQTQYF.

The chain joins TRBV10-1 to TRBJ1-1, with D unresolved. CDR3 length equals 13 residues. The germline CDR1 and CDR2 sequences are WNHNN and SYGVQD (reference sequence). Between the trimmed V and J ends, which lost 4 bases and 1 base, there was a span of 7 bases. The CDR3 loop reads CASSVRRNTEAFF. The CDR3 region has the DNA TGCGCCAGCAGTGTCCGGAGGAACACTGAAGCTTTCTTT.